Shown below are 23 T cell receptor beta chains from a single sample sequenced in a study of shared T cell receptors in the human thymus. TCRdb keeps only in-frame clones here, not all; method: immunoSEQ multiplex PCR. The sample consists of under 700,000 clones, 70% to 80% of them appearing once. Another study also made use of these data, one on human thymus T cells.

Source material: thymocytes. Receptors were obtained from a boy in the first two years of life with a congenital heart defect.

This clone appeared a single time. This chain connects TRBV7-2 to TRBJ2-7; D might be TRBD1 (6 bases). V was trimmed by 6 bases and J by 1 base, leaving 16 bases between them. Germline V gene data show CDR1 as SGHTA and CDR2 as FQGNSA. This CDR3 region has 15 residues. The CDR3 reads CASSCDRSLSYEQYF. The CDR3 nucleotides read TGTGCCAGCAGTTGCGACAGGTCCCTTTCCTACGAGCAGTACTTC. Full variable domain (missing parts from reference TRBV7-2 and TRBJ2-7): GAGVSQSPSNKVTEKGKDVELRCDPISGHTALYWYRQSLGQGLEFLIYFQGNSAPDKSGLPSDRFSAERTGGSVSTLTIQRTQQEDSAVYLCASSCDRSLSYEQYFGPGTRLTVT.

V usage is TRBV11-2 and J usage is TRBJ2-1, with D possibly TRBD2 on 6 matching bases. Per germline, CDR1 SGHAT and CDR2 FQNNGV. Trimming took 7 bases from V and 2 from J, leaving 18 bases between them. This CDR3 is 16 amino acids long. CDR3 in amino acids: CASTEWGEATYNEQFF. The CDR3 region has the DNA TGTGCCAGCACCGAGTGGGGGGAGGCCACCTACAATGAGCAGTTCTTC. Looking up the rest from reference TRBV11-2 and TRBJ2-1 gives the full variable domain: EAGVAQSPRYKIIEKRQSVAFWCNPISGHATLYWYQQILGQGPKLLIQFQNNGVVDDSQLPKDRFSAERLKGVDSTLKIQPAKLEDSAVYLCASTEWGEATYNEQFFGPGTRLTVL.

The V call is TRBV9, the J call TRBJ1-2, with a tentative D call TRBD1 (5 bases). The germline V and J ends were trimmed by 0 bases and 0 bases, with 18 bases remaining between them. The CDR3 consists of 18 residues. The germline V gene has CDR1 SGDLS and CDR2 YYNGEE. CDR3 DNA: TGTGCCAGCAGCGTAGATTTCGTTAGGCAGGGCGCTAACTATGGCTACACCTTC. This sequence encodes CASSVDFVRQGANYGYTF.

The V gene is TRBV19, the J gene TRBJ1-1; D is possibly TRBD1 (6 bases). Trimming cost V 0 bases and J 4 bases, with 12 bases left between them. Looked up from germline, CDR1 is LNHDA and CDR2 is SQIVND (reference sequence). The CDR3 is 15 residues long. CDR3 coding DNA: TGTGCCAGTAGTATAGAACAGGGAAGGACCACTGAAGCTTTCTTT. It is translated as CASSIEQGRTTEAFF.

The V gene is TRBV4-2, the J gene TRBJ2-3; 7 bases are shared with TRBD2. The V and J ends lost 1 base and 2 bases, in that order; junction bases with no gene match: 6. This CDR3 is 16 amino acids long. Germline values: CDR1 LGHNA, CDR2 YNFKEQ. CDR3 in DNA: TGTGCCAGCAGCCAAGTTGTTGCGGGAGACACAGATACGCAGTATTTT. Translated: CASSQVVAGDTDTQYF.

The chain uses TRBV27 and TRBJ1-1; 9 bases fit TRBD1. CDR1 and CDR2 from the germline V gene are MNHEY and SMNVEV (reference sequence). This CDR3 has 16 amino acids. The junction had 8 bases not matched to a gene; V was cut back by 3 bases and J by 3 bases. CDR3 amino acids: CASSFPGTGSDTEAFF. In DNA form, the CDR3 reads TGTGCCAGCAGTTTTCCAGGGACAGGGTCGGACACTGAAGCTTTCTTT.

The chain is built from TRBV6-5 and TRBJ2-1, with D tentatively TRBD1 (5 bases). Trimming shortened V by 2 bases and J by 6 bases, and 11 bases separated the two germline ends. The CDR3 is made up of 14 amino acids. Germline CDR1 reads MNHEY; CDR2 reads SVGAGI. The CDR3 DNA follows: TGTGCCAGCAGTTACGTAGCAGGGCCCAATGAGCAGTTCTTC. Protein product: CASSYVAGPNEQFF.

This clone occurred a few times. The chain recombines TRBV5-4 with TRBJ2-2; a weak D match, TRBD1 (6 bases). The germline V gene encodes CDR1 SGHNT and CDR2 YYREEE (reference sequence). Deletions cut 3 bases from V and 0 bases from J, with 18 bases between. The CDR3 covers 18 residues. CDR3 region: CASSSLGGSSPNTGELFF. CDR3 in DNA: TGTGCCAGCAGCTCTTTAGGGGGTAGCAGCCCGAACACCGGGGAGCTGTTTTTT.

The genes are TRBV4-3 and TRBJ2-1; 7 bases align to TRBD2. This CDR3 region has 17 residues. J lost 4 bases, V lost 0 bases, and 9 bases had no gene match. Germline V gives CDR1 LGHNA, CDR2 YSLEER. The CDR3 nucleotides are TGCGCCAGCAGCCAAGATATAACGGGAGGTGGGTACAATGAGCAGTTCTTC. The encoded protein is CASSQDITGGGYNEQFF.

V usage is TRBV4-3 and J usage is TRBJ2-1, with unresolved D. The CDR3 has 15 residues. Per germline, CDR1 LGHNA and CDR2 YSLEER. Trimming cost V 0 bases and J 4 bases, with 10 bases left between them. This CDR3 is CASSQDFGQYNEQFF. The CDR3 DNA reads as TGCGCCAGCAGCCAAGATTTTGGCCAATACAATGAGCAGTTCTTC.

This clone was seen only once. The chain couples TRBV7-7 to TRBJ2-2; 10 positions match TRBD2. Per germline, CDR1 SSHAT and CDR2 FNYEAQ (reference sequence). With 5 bases clipped from V and 7 bases from J, the junction kept 19 bases outside the gene matches. CDR3 size: 19 residues. CDR3 sequence: CASSQHAFGTSEMGGELFF. For the CDR3, the DNA is TGTGCCAGCAGCCAACACGCGTTCGGGACTAGCGAAATGGGCGGGGAGCTGTTTTTT. The full variable domain, with the rest looked up from reference TRBV7-7 and TRBJ2-2, is GAGVSQSPRYKVTKRGQDVTLRCDPISSHATLYWYQQALGQGPEFLTYFNYEAQPDKSGLPSDRFSAERPEGSISTLTIQRTEQRDSAMYRCASSQHAFGTSEMGGELFFGEGSRLTVL.

The gene calls are TRBV9 and TRBJ2-1; a weak D match, TRBD2 (7 bases). V gave up 7 bases and J gave up 5 bases, with 10 bases separating them. CDR1 is SGDLS and CDR2 is YYNGEE in the germline V gene. The CDR3 is 12 residues long. Written as DNA, the CDR3 is TGTGCCAGCGGGGGGGGCCACAATGAGCAGTTCTTC. Amino acids: CASGGGHNEQFF.

The J gene is TRBJ2-7, the V gene TRBV27; D is undetermined. V was pared by 5 bases and J by 2 bases, with 13 bases between. The CDR3 covers 14 residues. Germline V CDR1 and CDR2: MNHEY, SMNVEV (reference sequence). The CDR3, as DNA: TGTGCCAGCAGTCGCGATTACCCAACCTACGAGCAGTACTTC. Its protein product is CASSRDYPTYEQYF.

The rearrangement uses TRBV7-2 and TRBJ2-7; TRBD2 might be the D (5 bases). V lost 5 bases to trimming and J lost 3 bases, with 11 bases between them. CDR1 is SGHTA, CDR2 FQGNSA, per germline. The CDR3 length is 13 residues. CDR3 DNA: TGTGCCAGCAGCCCCCGGACTTTCTACGAGCAGTACTTC. It yields the protein CASSPRTFYEQYF.

The J gene is TRBJ2-1, the V gene TRBV30, with a weak D call TRBD2 (6 bases). Trimming took 3 bases from V and 4 from J, leaving 19 bases between them. In germline, CDR1 is GTSNPN, CDR2 SVGIG (reference sequence). CDR3 length: 16 residues. The CDR3 DNA follows: TGTGCCTGGAGCCCACCCCTTTCCGGGAGATACAATGAGCAGTTCTTC. Translation gives CAWSPPLSGRYNEQFF. Filled out from reference TRBV30 and TRBJ2-1, the complete variable domain reads SQTIHQWPATLVQPVGSPLSLECTVEGTSNPNLYWYRQAAGRGLQLLFYSVGIGQISSEVPQNLSASRPQDRQFILSSKKLLLSDSGFYLCAWSPPLSGRYNEQFFGPGTRLTVL.

V is TRBV28 and J is TRBJ2-5, with D maybe TRBD1 (6 bases). CDR3 length: 17 residues. V lost 2 bases to trimming and J lost 5 bases, with 21 bases between them. Germline V gene lookup returns CDR1 MDHEN and CDR2 SYDVKM. This CDR3 reads CASSLEQVISRGETQYF. CDR3 coding DNA: TGTGCCAGCAGTTTAGAACAGGTCATCTCTAGGGGGGAGACCCAGTACTTC.

This clone was found once. Here the CDR3 DNA reads TGTGCCAGCAGTGAGAAGGACAGGGCCTTCAATCAGCCCCAGCATTTT. Translation: CASSEKDRAFNQPQHF. This rearrangement joins TRBV25-1 to TRBJ1-5, with 8 nucleotides matching TRBD1. CDR3 length: 16 amino acids. With V trimmed by 3 bases and J by 3 bases, 7 bases remained unmatched. Germline CDR1 and CDR2: MGHDK and SYGVNS.

The count of this clone is one. J is TRBJ2-7 and V is TRBV5-8; 14 bases align to TRBD2. The V gene's germline CDR1 is SGHTS and CDR2 YDEGEE. The J segment lost 0 bases and the V segment lost 2 bases, leaving 13 bases of the junction unmatched. The CDR3 covers 20 residues. In nucleotides, the CDR3 is TGTGCCAGCAGCTTCCTTGGGCCTCCCGGGACTAGCGGGAGCTCCTACGAGCAGTACTTC. Protein product: CASSFLGPPGTSGSSYEQYF.

This chain uses TRBV5-6 with TRBJ1-1; a weak D match, TRBD1 (6 bases). CDR1 and CDR2 (germline): SGHDT, YYEEEE. V was shortened by 6 bases and J by 1 base, with 13 bases between the two germline ends. The CDR3 consists of 14 residues. The CDR3 sequence is CASKNRAGNTEAFF. The CDR3 bases are TGTGCCAGCAAGAACAGGGCAGGGAACACTGAAGCTTTCTTT.

The chain has TRBV5-1 and TRBJ2-6; D is unresolved. This CDR3 has 17 residues. CDR1 is SGHRS, CDR2 YFSETQ, per germline. Deletions cut 4 bases from V and 0 bases from J, with 14 bases between. CDR3 amino acids: CASSLVSGLSGANVLTF. In DNA form, the CDR3 reads TGCGCCAGCAGCCTGGTTTCTGGCCTCTCTGGGGCCAACGTCCTGACTTTC.

This clone was observed once. This chain connects TRBV5-1 to TRBJ2-3, with D tentatively TRBD1 (6 bases). Trimming pared 0 bases from V and 1 base from J, leaving 18 bases between. CDR1 SGHRS and CDR2 YFSETQ come from the germline V gene. The CDR3 has 18 amino acids. The CDR3 protein is CASSLARGPGQGTDTQYF. In DNA form, the CDR3 reads TGCGCCAGCAGCTTGGCTAGAGGACCGGGACAAGGCACAGATACGCAGTATTTT.

The rearrangement joins TRBV5-6 to TRBJ2-7; TRBD2 aligns across 11 bases. Trimming removed 2 bases from V and 5 bases from J; junction bases left unmatched: 3. CDR3 length: 14 residues. CDR1 and CDR2 (germline): SGHDT, YYEEEE. CDR3 sequence reads: CASSFSSGRNEQYF. The CDR3 DNA sequence: TGTGCCAGCAGCTTTTCTAGCGGGAGGAACGAGCAGTACTTC.

The rearrangement links TRBV20-1 to TRBJ2-7; a possible D gene is TRBD2 (5 bases). V lost 4 bases and J lost 4, with 8 bases in between. This CDR3 has 11 residues. In germline, CDR1 is DFQATT, CDR2 SNEGSKA (reference sequence). The chain's CDR3 is CSAILAYEQYF. DNA of the CDR3: TGCAGTGCTATTCTAGCTTACGAGCAGTACTTC.